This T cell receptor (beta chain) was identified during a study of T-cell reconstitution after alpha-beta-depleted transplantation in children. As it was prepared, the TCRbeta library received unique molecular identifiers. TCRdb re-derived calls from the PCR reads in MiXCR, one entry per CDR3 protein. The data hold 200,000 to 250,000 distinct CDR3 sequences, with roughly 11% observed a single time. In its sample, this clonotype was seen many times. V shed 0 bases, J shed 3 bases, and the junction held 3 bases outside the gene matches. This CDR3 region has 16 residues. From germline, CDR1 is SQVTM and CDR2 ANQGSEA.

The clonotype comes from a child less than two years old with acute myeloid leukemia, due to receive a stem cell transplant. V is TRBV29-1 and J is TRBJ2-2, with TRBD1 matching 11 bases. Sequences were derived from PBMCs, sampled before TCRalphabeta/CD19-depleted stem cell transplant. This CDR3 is CSVEDGTGGHTGELFF. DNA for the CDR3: TGCAGCGTTGAAGATGGGACAGGGGGTCACACCGGGGAGCTGTTTTTT.